This T cell receptor beta chain came from a study of identical twins. This clonotype was observed a few times. TCRdb re-called the 5' RACE reads with MiXCR, one entry per CDR3 protein. The sample includes fewer than 450,000 distinct CDR3 sequences, roughly 9% of them seen just once. Germline values: CDR1 MGHRA, CDR2 YSYEKL. V dropped 2 bases and J dropped 5 bases, with 12 bases sitting between them. The CDR3 totals 15 residues. The source is a woman between 45 and 65 years old in good health. This sequence joins TRBV4-1 and TRBJ2-2; D may be TRBD2 (5 bases). The sequenced material came from naive T cells sorted from blood. CDR3 sequence (DNA): TGCGCCAGCAGCCAACACGGGGATCGTACCGGGGAGCTGTTTTTT. It translates to CASSQHGDRTGELFF.